The clone carrying this T cell receptor beta chain was observed a few times. Its antigen is currently unknown. The sample comes from a study of regulatory T cells in long-lasting Graves disease. As to time point: newly diagnosed GD, antithyroid drugs for less than 3 months. Extracted PBMC RNA gave rise to the TCR library. Patients hailed from an endocrinology department in Xi'an, China. With EDTA tubes as the receptacles, 7.5 to 10 milliliters of peripheral blood were drawn. The V and J ends lost 4 bases and 10 bases, in that order; junction bases with no gene match: 6. The CDR3 extends over 13 amino acids. Germline lookup yields CDR1 WNHNN and CDR2 SYGVQD (reference sequence). Study-wide results and limits: Only peripheral blood was studied, not thyroid tissue.

Investigators prepared the TCR beta libraries by applying iRepertoire HTBI primers and Arm-PCR of CDR3 regions. TCRdb reprocessed the multiplex PCR reads with MiXCR, giving one entry per CDR3 protein. Among 550,000 or so distinct CDR3 sequences listed, 12% were seen once. This same sample was also part of a study on T cells in Graves' hyperthyroidism and ophthalmopathy.

The V and J genes are TRBV10-1 and TRBJ2-1; 8 bases are a match to TRBD2. Specimen: peripheral blood mononuclear cells (PBMCs), collected at new diagnosis, from a patient treated with antithyroid drugs. The source of this sequence is a woman in her twenties or thirties with Graves disease. DNA of the CDR3: TGCGCCAGCAGTGCCAGCGGGAGTGGAGAGCAGTTCTTC. It is translated as CASSASGSGEQFF.